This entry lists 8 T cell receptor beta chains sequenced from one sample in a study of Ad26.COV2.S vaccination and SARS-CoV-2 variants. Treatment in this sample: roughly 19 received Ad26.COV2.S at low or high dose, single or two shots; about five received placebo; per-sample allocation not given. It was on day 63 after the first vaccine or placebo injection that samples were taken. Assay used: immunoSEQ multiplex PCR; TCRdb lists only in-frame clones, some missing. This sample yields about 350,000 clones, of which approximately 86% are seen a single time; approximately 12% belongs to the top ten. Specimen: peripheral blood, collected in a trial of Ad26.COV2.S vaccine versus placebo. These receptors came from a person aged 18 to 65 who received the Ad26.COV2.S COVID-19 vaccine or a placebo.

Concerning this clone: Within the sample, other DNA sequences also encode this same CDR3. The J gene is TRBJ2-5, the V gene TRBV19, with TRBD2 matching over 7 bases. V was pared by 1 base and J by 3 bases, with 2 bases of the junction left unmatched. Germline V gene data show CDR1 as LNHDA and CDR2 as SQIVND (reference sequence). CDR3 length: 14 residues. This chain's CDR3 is CASSIVGGEETQYF. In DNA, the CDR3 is TGTGCCAGTAGTATAGTGGGGGGGGAAGAGACCCAGTACTTC.

This chain's CDR3 is CASSPTVSGYEQYF. Here the CDR3 DNA reads TGTGCCAGCAGTCCCACAGTTTCGGGATACGAGCAGTACTTC. The chain links TRBV28 to TRBJ2-7; D is perhaps TRBD2 (5 bases). V was clipped by 5 bases and J by 4 bases, with 15 bases between them. This CDR3 region has 14 residues. Germline CDR1 and CDR2: MDHEN and SYDVKM.

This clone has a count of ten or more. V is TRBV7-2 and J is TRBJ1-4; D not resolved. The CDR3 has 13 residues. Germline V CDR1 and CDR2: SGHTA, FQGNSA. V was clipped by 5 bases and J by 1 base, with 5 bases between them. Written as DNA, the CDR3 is TGTGCCAGCAGCGAGCGAACTAATGAAAAACTGTTTTTT. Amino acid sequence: CASSERTNEKLFF.

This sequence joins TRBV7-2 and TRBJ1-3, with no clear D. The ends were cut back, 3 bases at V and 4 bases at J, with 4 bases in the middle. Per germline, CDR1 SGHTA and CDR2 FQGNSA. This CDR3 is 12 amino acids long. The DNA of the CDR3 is TGTGCCAGCAGCTTTATCGGAAACACCATATATTTT. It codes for CASSFIGNTIYF.

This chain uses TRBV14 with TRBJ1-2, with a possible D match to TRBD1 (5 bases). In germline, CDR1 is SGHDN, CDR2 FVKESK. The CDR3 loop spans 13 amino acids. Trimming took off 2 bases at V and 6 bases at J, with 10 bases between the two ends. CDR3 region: CASSQLGRDGYTF. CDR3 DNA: TGTGCCAGCAGCCAATTGGGCAGGGATGGCTACACCTTC.

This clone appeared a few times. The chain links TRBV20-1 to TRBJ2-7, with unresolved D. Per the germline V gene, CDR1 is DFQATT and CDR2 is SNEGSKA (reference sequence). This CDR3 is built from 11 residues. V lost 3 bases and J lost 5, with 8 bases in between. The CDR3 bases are TGCAGTGCTAGTTTGGTACACGAGCAGTACTTC. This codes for CSASLVHEQYF.

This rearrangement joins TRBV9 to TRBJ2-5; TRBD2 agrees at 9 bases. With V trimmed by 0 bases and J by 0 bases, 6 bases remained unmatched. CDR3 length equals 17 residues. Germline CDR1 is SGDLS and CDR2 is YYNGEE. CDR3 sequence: CASSVGGRLADQETQYF. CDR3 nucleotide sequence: TGTGCCAGCAGCGTAGGGGGGAGACTAGCGGACCAAGAGACCCAGTACTTC.

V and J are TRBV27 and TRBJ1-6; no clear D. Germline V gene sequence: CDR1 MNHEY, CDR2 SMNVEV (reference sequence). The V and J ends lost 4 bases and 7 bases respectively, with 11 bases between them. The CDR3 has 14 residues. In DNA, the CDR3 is TGTGCCAGCAGTTCGTCGGACGTCAATTCACCCCTCCACTTT. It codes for CASSSSDVNSPLHF.